This T cell receptor beta chain stems from a study of breast tumors, draining lymph nodes, adjacent tissues. Study conclusions and caveats: Most tumor T cells seemingly derive from lymph node, then expand in tumor.

TCRdb passed the multiplex PCR reads through MiXCR, listing each CDR3 protein once. The sample includes about 230,000 distinct CDR3 sequences, 32% of them seen just once. The CDR3 sequence is 13 residues long. V lost 1 base to trimming and J lost 1 base, with 6 bases between them. CDR1 is SGHKS, CDR2 YYEKEE, per germline (reference sequence). This clonotype was recorded a few times. What it binds is unknown. Samples came from axillary lymph nodes draining the breast cancer. The chain employs TRBV5-5 and TRBJ2-7; the D is unclear. Sequenced material: axillary lymph node tissue. The source is a female donor with breast cancer. Some clones in this sample may be carry-over from other donors' samples. The CDR3 region has the DNA TGTGCCAGCAGCTTGCCCCCATCCTACGAGCAGTACTTC. It is translated as CASSLPPSYEQYF. The variable domain in full, with the rest retrieved from reference TRBV5-5 and TRBJ2-7, is DAGVTQSPTHLIKTRGQQVTLRCSPISGHKSVSWYQQVLGQGPQFIFQYYEKEERGRGNFPDRFSARQFPNYSSELNVNALLLGDSALYLCASSLPPSYEQYFGPGTRLTVT.